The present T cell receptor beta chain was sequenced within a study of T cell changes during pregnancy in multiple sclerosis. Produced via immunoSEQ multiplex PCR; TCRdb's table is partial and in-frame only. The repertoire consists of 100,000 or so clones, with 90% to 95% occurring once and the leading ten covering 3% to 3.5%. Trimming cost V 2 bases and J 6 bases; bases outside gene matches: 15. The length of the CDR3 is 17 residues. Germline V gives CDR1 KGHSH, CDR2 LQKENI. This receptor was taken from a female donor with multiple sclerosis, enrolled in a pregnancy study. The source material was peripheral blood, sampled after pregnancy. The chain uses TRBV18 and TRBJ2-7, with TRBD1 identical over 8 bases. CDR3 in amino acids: CASSPIPRQGIAGEQYF. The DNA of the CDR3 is TGTGCCAGCTCACCAATCCCCCGACAGGGGATCGCCGGCGAGCAGTACTTC.